These T cell receptor beta chains were read from a single sample in a study of cytomegalovirus exposure and HLA in healthy donors. Data came from immunoSEQ multiplex PCR; TCRdb stores just in-frame clones and leaves some out. This table has 150,000 to 200,000 clones, roughly an eighth appearing once. The sequencing input was PBMCs. These receptor sequences come from a man aged 50-59 years in good health and CMV-seropositive. Each CDR3 is given with its conserved first and last residue. The D gene is left open where the match is weak. Clone size is given for some rows only: seen once, a few or many times, or a class if the clone is expanded.

v_gene,abundance,d_gene,len,j_gene,CDR3nt,CDR3aa
TRBV29-1,.,TRBD1,15,TRBJ2-5,TGCAGCGTTCAAGATTCCAGGGGGCGGCAACAGACCCAGTACTTC,CSVQDSRGRQQTQYF
TRBV6-1,few,.,17,TRBJ1-6,TGTGCCAGCAGTGAAGCGGGATGGGGGGTCAGGGATTCACCCCTCCACTTT,CASSEAGWGVRDSPLHF
TRBV11-3,.,TRBD2,19,TRBJ2-7,TGTGCCAGCAGCTCCGTCGGGGGACTAGCGGGCGCTAGCTCCTACGAGCAGTACTTC,CASSSVGGLAGASSYEQYF
TRBV19,.,TRBD2,15,TRBJ2-7,TGTGCCAGTAGTCCGGCTAGCGGGGGCCTAGGCGAGCAGTACTTC,CASSPASGGLGEQYF
TRBV2,.,.,15,TRBJ1-3,TGTGCCAGCGCTGGCGAGGGATTCTCTGGAAACACCATATATTTT,CASAGEGFSGNTIYF
TRBV9,few,TRBD2,15,TRBJ2-5,TGTGCCAGCAGCCCAGGGACTAGCGTACCTGTGACCCAGTACTTC,CASSPGTSVPVTQYF
TRBV5-4,few,.,13,TRBJ2-1,TGTGCCAGCAGCCCCCCCCGGGGCAATGAGCAGTTCTTC,CASSPPRGNEQFF
TRBV10-3,.,TRBD1,15,TRBJ1-2,TGTGCCATCAGTGACACCGGGACAGGGACTGATGGCTACACCTTC,CAISDTGTGTDGYTF
TRBV19,.,TRBD1,15,TRBJ1-5,TGTGCCAGTAGTCCCGAGGGACAGAAAAATCAGCCCCAGCATTTT,CASSPEGQKNQPQHF
TRBV6-5,.,TRBD1,16,TRBJ1-6,TGTGCCAGCAGTTACTCGGACAGGGGAAGAAATTCACCCCTCCACTTT,CASSYSDRGRNSPLHF
TRBV5-6,few,.,14,TRBJ1-3,TGTGCCAGCAGCTTGCAAGGGGCTGGAAACACCATATATTTT,CASSLQGAGNTIYF
TRBV6-5,few,.,14,TRBJ2-1,TGTGCCAGCAGTTACTCGGCGGACTACAATGAGCAGTTCTTC,CASSYSADYNEQFF
TRBV30,few,.,19,TRBJ1-1,TGTGCCTGGAGTGTACTCTGTTCAATTCGCGATGGACAGCCCACTGAAGCTTTCTTT,CAWSVLCSIRDGQPTEAFF
TRBV7-9,.,TRBD2,19,TRBJ2-1,TGTGCCAGCAGCTTAACACGGATAGCGGGGGGCCCAATTTACAATGAGCAGTTCTTC,CASSLTRIAGGPIYNEQFF
TRBV5-3,few,.,14,TRBJ1-5,TGTGCCAGAAGCTTTACGGCAGCGAATCAGCCCCAGCATTTT,CARSFTAANQPQHF
TRBV19,.,TRBD1,14,TRBJ2-2,TGTGCCAGTAGAGACAGGGGTTGGACCGGGGAGCTGTTTTTT,CASRDRGWTGELFF
TRBV30,.,TRBD1,14,TRBJ1-4,TGTGCCTGCAAAGAACAGGGGCTGGATGAAAAACTGTTTTTT,CACKEQGLDEKLFF
TRBV9,few,TRBD1,15,TRBJ1-2,TGTGCCAGCAGCGTAGCTGGGGGGGACAGGGCTGGCTACACCTTC,CASSVAGGDRAGYTF
TRBV5-4,few,.,14,TRBJ1-1,TGTGCCAGCAGCTTGAACGCGGGGGACACTGAAGCTTTCTTT,CASSLNAGDTEAFF
TRBV7-8,few,.,17,TRBJ1-2,TGTGCCAGCAGCTTAGCGGAGACAGAGCCTCTTAACTATGGCTACACCTTC,CASSLAETEPLNYGYTF
TRBV6-1,.,.,13,TRBJ2-7,TGTGCCAGCAGGGGGGAGGGGGATAGCGAGCAGTACTTC,CASRGEGDSEQYF
TRBV7-9,few,TRBD1,14,TRBJ1-2,TGTGCCAGCAGCTTCAGGGGGCTTGACTATGGCTACACCTTC,CASSFRGLDYGYTF
TRBV5-6,.,TRBD1,18,TRBJ2-3,TGTGCCAGCAGCCCACGCCCCGGGACAGGGTATAGCACAGATACGCAGTATTTT,CASSPRPGTGYSTDTQYF
TRBV19,few,TRBD1,15,TRBJ2-3,TGTGCCAGTAGGGACAGGGGGCGCAGCACAGATACGCAGTATTTT,CASRDRGRSTDTQYF
TRBV29-1,.,.,15,TRBJ2-5,TGCAGCGTTTCCCCCGAAGGAGGAACATCGGGGACCCAGTACTTC,CSVSPEGGTSGTQYF
TRBV19,.,TRBD2,14,TRBJ2-1,TGTGCCAGTAGTATGGGGGGAGGGGTTGGTGAGCAGTTCTTC,CASSMGGGVGEQFF
TRBV6-5,few,.,14,TRBJ2-7,TGTGCCAGCAGTTACTTTGGGAGTCCATACGAGAAGTACTTT,CASSYFGSPYEKYF
TRBV4-2,.,.,15,TRBJ1-2,TGTGCCAGCAGCCAAGATGGAGGGACCAACTATGGCTACACCTTC,CASSQDGGTNYGYTF
TRBV4-1,few,.,14,TRBJ1-5,TGCGCCAGCAGCCAAGGAGATAGCAATCAGCCCCAGCATTTT,CASSQGDSNQPQHF
TRBV20-1,.,.,11,TRBJ2-3,TGCAGTGCTGACTTGGTAGATACGCAGTATTTT,CSADLVDTQYF
TRBV23-1,.,.,16,TRBJ1-2,TGCGCCAGCAGTCAACCTTTGGCGGTGACTAACTATGGCTACACCTTC,CASSQPLAVTNYGYTF
TRBV19,.,.,13,TRBJ1-2,TGTGCCAGTAGTATCGTACAGGGTGATGGCTACACCTTC,CASSIVQGDGYTF
TRBV4-3,few,TRBD1,14,TRBJ2-1,TGCGCCAGCAGCCAAGGACAGGGGTGGAATGAGCAGTTCTTC,CASSQGQGWNEQFF
TRBV6-5,few,.,13,TRBJ1-3,TGTGCCAGCAGTTACGACAGTGGAAACACCATATATTTT,CASSYDSGNTIYF
TRBV18,.,TRBD2,15,TRBJ2-1,TGTGCCAGCTCAGCTGGGACTAGCGGGGGGAATGAGCAGTTCTTC,CASSAGTSGGNEQFF
TRBV10-1,.,TRBD1,14,TRBJ1-5,TGCGCCAGCACCGACAAGACAGGGAGGCAGCCCCAGCATTTT,CASTDKTGRQPQHF
TRBV9,.,TRBD2,18,TRBJ2-1,TGTGCCAGCAGCGTACAAGGAGCGGGGGGCTCCTCCTACAATGAGCAGTTCTTC,CASSVQGAGGSSYNEQFF
TRBV4-1,few,TRBD1,16,TRBJ2-7,TGCGCCAGCAGCGCTATAGGGGGACAGGGGATTTACGAGCAGTACTTC,CASSAIGGQGIYEQYF
TRBV30,few,.,12,TRBJ1-2,TGTGCCTGGAGTCGTTCGAACTATGGCTACACCTTC,CAWSRSNYGYTF
TRBV28,.,TRBD2,17,TRBJ2-2,TGTGCCAGCAGTTTAAAACGGACTAGCGGGCTTACCGGGGAGCTGTTTTTT,CASSLKRTSGLTGELFF
TRBV6-1,once,TRBD1,14,TRBJ1-2,TGTGCCAGCAGAGTTCCGACAGGGAACTATGGCTACACCTTC,CASRVPTGNYGYTF
TRBV19,.,TRBD1,15,TRBJ1-5,TGTGCCAGTAGTACAAACAGGGGTGGGGGTCAGCCCCAGCATTTT,CASSTNRGGGQPQHF
TRBV10-3,.,TRBD1,14,TRBJ1-5,TGTGCCATCGGGGACAGGGGTCGAAATCAGCCCCAGCATTTT,CAIGDRGRNQPQHF
TRBV19,once,.,14,TRBJ1-4,TGTGCCAGTAGTCGGGACTCATGGAATGAAAAACTGTTTTTT,CASSRDSWNEKLFF
TRBV6-5,few,.,13,TRBJ2-2,TGTGCTGTCCAGGGGACGAACACCGGGGAGCTGTTTTTT,CAVQGTNTGELFF
TRBV7-7,.,.,13,TRBJ2-1,TGTGCCAGCAGTCCCCATGGCGGTGGGGAGCAGTTCTTC,CASSPHGGGEQFF
TRBV11-2,.,.,15,TRBJ1-6,TGTGCCAGCAGCTTAGATGGATCGGGTAATTCACCCCTCCACTTT,CASSLDGSGNSPLHF
TRBV6-5,few,.,15,TRBJ1-2,TGTGCCAGCAGTTACGCGACCGGGAGTCCCTATGGCTACACCTTC,CASSYATGSPYGYTF
TRBV2,few,.,14,TRBJ1-2,TGTGCCAGCAGTGCGGGGGGGCAGGGGTATGGCTACACCTTC,CASSAGGQGYGYTF
TRBV5-8,few,TRBD1,15,TRBJ1-6,TGTGCCAGCAGCCCCCGACAGGGTTATAATTCACCCCTCCACTTT,CASSPRQGYNSPLHF
TRBV7-9,.,.,14,TRBJ2-5,TGTGCCAGCAGCAAAGAGGTACACCAAGAGACCCAGTACTTC,CASSKEVHQETQYF
TRBV4-3,.,TRBD2,18,TRBJ2-5,TGCGCCAGCAGCCAAGAGGCTCTTGGAGCGGGGGGCCAAGAGACCCAGTACTTC,CASSQEALGAGGQETQYF
TRBV28,few,.,14,TRBJ2-5,TGTGCCAGCAGTTTACAGGGAGGAGGGGAGACCCAGTACTTC,CASSLQGGGETQYF
TRBV19,few,.,13,TRBJ1-1,TGTGCCATCCAGGGTTTTCGAGGCACTGAAGCTTTCTTT,CAIQGFRGTEAFF